This T cell receptor beta chain derives from a study of T-cell reconstitution after alpha-beta-depleted transplantation in children. Study results and limitations: Diversity and T-cell counts at one year after transplant derived mostly from new T cells. By about two months after transplant, alpha-beta T cells reportedly arose from several hundred graft clones that had expanded. Surviving recipient T cells and thymic progenitors accounted for the high day-60 TCRbeta diversity observed in some patients.

Unique molecular identifiers were incorporated into the prepared TCRbeta library. A single record per CDR3 protein comes from TCRdb applying MiXCR to the PCR reads. The sample lists about 300,000 distinct CDR3 sequences, around a tenth occurring once. The CDR3 is 13 amino acids. The V gene end was trimmed by 3 bases and the J gene end by 6 bases; junction bases not matched to a gene: 0. Germline V CDR1 and CDR2: SGHDT, YYEEEE. This clonotype showed up many times. What it binds is not known. The sample consisted of PBMCs, taken before TCRalphabeta/CD19-depleted stem cell transplant. The origin of this receptor is a boy in the first two years of life with acute myeloid leukemia, due to receive a stem cell transplant. The chain carries TRBV5-6 and TRBJ1-5; TRBD1 agrees at 10 bases. The CDR3 DNA sequence: TGTGCCAGCAGCTGGGACAGGGGTCAGCCCCAGCATTTT. The encoded protein is CASSWDRGQPQHF.